This TCR beta chain is drawn from a study of T and B cells in COVID-19 patients. Overall study: COVID-19 patients gave peripheral blood either during active infection or after recovery. Median age was 34 years in the recovered cohort and about 73 years in the active-infection cohort. Study-level points and caveats: Few blood samples existed from mildly ill patients during symptoms or early in severe cases. Sorted SARS-CoV-2-responsive or tetramer+ T cells and CD4+, regulatory and CD8+ subsets were not yet sequenced.

TRB was amplified from approximately 250-480 ng of blood genomic DNA. Multiplex PCR with BIOMED2 TRB-A/B primer pools amplified TRB rearrangements. TCRdb re-derived calls from the multiplex PCR reads in MiXCR, one entry per CDR3 protein. The sample holds over 7,000 distinct CDR3 sequences, roughly 30% seen once. Germline assignment: CDR1 MNHEY and CDR2 SMNVEV (reference sequence). Trimming cost V 5 bases and J 4 bases; bases outside gene matches: 16. The CDR3 covers 18 residues. By sample fraction, this clonotype is medium-sized (0.01 to 0.1%). Its antigen is currently unknown. This TCR was recovered from a human donor with active COVID-19. This chain uses TRBV27 with TRBJ2-1, with 8 positions matching TRBD1. Sequenced material: blood. The CDR3: CASSTTSPGQGYYNEQFF. The CDR3 DNA is TGTGCCAGCAGTACTACTTCACCAGGACAGGGCTATTACAATGAGCAGTTCTTC.